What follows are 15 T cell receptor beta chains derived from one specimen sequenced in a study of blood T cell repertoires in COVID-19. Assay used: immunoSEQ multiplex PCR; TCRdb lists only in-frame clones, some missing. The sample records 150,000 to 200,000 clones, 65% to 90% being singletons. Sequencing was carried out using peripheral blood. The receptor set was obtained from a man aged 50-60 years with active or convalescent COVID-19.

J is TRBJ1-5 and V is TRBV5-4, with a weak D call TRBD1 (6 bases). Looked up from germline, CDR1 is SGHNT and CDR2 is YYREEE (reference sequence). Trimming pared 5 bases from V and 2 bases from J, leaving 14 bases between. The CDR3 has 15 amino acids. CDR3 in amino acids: CASRPRGYGNQPQHF. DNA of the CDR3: TGTGCCAGCAGGCCCAGGGGTTATGGCAATCAGCCCCAGCATTTT.

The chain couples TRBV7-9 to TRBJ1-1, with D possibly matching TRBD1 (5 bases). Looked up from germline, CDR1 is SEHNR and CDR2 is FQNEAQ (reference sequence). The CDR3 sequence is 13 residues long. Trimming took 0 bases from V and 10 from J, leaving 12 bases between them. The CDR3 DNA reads TGTGCCAGCAGCTTAGCTGGGGTAGGGGTAGCTTTCTTT. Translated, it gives CASSLAGVGVAFF. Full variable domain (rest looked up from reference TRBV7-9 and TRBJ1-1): DTGVSQNPRHKITKRGQNVTFRCDPISEHNRLYWYRQTLGQGPEFLTYFQNEAQLEKSRLLSDRFSAERPKGSFSTLEIQRTEQGDSAMYLCASSLAGVGVAFFGQGTRLTVV.

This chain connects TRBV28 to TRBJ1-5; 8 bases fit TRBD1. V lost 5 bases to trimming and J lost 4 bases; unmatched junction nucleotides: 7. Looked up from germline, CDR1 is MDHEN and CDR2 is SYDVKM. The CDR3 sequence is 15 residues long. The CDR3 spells CASSLTGVTNQPQHF. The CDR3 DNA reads TGTGCCAGCAGTCTGACAGGGGTTACGAATCAGCCCCAGCATTTT.

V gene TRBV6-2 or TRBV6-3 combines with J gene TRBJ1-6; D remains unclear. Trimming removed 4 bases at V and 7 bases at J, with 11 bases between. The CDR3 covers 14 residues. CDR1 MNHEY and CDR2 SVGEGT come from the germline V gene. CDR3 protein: CASSLRGPNSPLHF. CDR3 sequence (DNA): TGTGCCAGCAGTTTGAGAGGGCCCAATTCACCCCTCCACTTT.

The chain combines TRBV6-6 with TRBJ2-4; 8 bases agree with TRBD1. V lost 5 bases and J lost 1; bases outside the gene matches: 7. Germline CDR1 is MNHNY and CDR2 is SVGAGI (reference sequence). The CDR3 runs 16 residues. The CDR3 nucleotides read TGTGCCAGCAGTCAGACAGGGGCCGCCGCCAAAAACATTCAGTACTTC. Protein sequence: CASSQTGAAAKNIQYF.

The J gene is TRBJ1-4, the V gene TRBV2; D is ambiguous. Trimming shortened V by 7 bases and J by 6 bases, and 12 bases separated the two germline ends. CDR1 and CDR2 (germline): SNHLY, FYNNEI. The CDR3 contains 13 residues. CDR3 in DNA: TGTGCCAGCACCGAGGGATTGTATGAAAAACTGTTTTTT. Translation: CASTEGLYEKLFF.

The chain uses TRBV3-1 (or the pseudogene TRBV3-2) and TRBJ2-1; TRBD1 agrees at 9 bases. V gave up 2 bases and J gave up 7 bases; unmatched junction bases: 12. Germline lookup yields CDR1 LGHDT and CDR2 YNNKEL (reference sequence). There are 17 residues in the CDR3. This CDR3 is CASSQRVVGQGNNEQFF. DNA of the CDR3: TGTGCCAGCAGCCAAAGGGTGGTTGGACAGGGGAATAATGAGCAGTTCTTC.

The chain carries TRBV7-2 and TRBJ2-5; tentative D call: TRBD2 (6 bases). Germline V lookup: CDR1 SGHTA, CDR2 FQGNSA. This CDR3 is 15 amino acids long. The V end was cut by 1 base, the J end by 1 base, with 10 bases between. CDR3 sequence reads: CASSLVAGFQETQYF. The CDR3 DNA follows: TGTGCCAGCAGCTTAGTCGCGGGATTCCAAGAGACCCAGTACTTC.

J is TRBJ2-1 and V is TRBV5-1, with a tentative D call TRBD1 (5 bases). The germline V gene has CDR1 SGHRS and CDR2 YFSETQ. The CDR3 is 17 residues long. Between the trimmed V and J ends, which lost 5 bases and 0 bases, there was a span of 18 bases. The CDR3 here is CASRTDSYRSSYNEQFF. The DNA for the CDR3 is TGCGCCAGCAGAACTGACAGCTACCGAAGCTCCTACAATGAGCAGTTCTTC.

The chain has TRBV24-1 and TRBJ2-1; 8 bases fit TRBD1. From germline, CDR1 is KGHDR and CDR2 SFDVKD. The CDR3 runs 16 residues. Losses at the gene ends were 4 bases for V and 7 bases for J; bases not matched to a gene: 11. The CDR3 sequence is CATSDPGGPERNEQFF. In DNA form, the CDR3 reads TGTGCCACCAGTGACCCAGGGGGCCCCGAAAGGAATGAGCAGTTCTTC.

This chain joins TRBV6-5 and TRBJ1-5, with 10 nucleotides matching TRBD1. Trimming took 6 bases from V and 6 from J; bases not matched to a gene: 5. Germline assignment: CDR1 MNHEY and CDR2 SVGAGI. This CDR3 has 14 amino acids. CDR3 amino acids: CASRETGGGQPQHF. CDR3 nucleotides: TGTGCCAGCAGGGAGACAGGGGGCGGTCAGCCCCAGCATTTT.

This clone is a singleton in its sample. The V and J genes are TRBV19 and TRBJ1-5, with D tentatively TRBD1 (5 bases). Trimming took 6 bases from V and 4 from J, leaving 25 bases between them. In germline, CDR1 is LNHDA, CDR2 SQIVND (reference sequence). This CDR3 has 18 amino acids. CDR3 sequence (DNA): TGTGCCAGTAGGGGTGGGCAGGACCCAGTGGGGGGGAATCAGCCCCAGCATTTT. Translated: CASRGGQDPVGGNQPQHF.

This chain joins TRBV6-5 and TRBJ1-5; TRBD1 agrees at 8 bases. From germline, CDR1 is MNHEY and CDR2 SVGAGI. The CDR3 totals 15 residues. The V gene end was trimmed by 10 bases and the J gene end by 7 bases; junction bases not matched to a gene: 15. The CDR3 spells CATNDRGEYQQPQHF. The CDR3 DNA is TGTGCCACCAACGACAGGGGAGAGTATCAGCAGCCCCAGCATTTT.

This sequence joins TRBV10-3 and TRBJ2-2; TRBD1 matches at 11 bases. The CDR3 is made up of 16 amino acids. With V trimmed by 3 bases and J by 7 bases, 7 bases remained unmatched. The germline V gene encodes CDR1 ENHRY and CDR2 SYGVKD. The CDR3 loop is CAISEGQGANGGELFF. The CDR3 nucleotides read TGTGCCATCAGTGAAGGACAGGGGGCTAACGGCGGGGAGCTGTTTTTT.

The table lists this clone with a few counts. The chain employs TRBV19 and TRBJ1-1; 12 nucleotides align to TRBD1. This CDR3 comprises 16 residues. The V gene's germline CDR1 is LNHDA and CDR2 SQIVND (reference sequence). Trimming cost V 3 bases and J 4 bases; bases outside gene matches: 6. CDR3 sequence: CASSIGDRGPITEAFF. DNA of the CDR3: TGTGCCAGTAGTATTGGGGACAGGGGGCCGATCACTGAAGCTTTCTTT.